These T cell receptor beta chains were read from a single sample in a study of blood T cells in healthy people across ages. TCRdb independently ran MiXCR on the 5' RACE reads; one entry per CDR3 protein. Found here are about 640,000 distinct CDR3 sequences, around three fifths of them singletons; the top ten hold 30% to 45%. Specimen: blood. These receptor sequences come from a man aged 55 to 70 in good health. Both conserved end residues are part of each CDR3. The D gene is left open where the match is weak. Part of the rows lack a size; the others show once, few, many or a class for expanded clones.

>.|TRBV7-9|TRBJ1-1|once
CASSLAQGVSFF
TGTGCCAGCAGCTTAGCGCAGGGCGTGTCTTTCTTT
>.|TRBV2|TRBJ2-7|.
CASRVTAGGQYF
TGTGCCAGCAGGGTTACAGCCGGGGGGCAGTACTTC
>.|TRBV5-1|TRBJ2-5|.
CASSLGDNLGPQYF
TGCGCCAGCAGCTTGGGGGACAATTTGGGGCCCCAGTACTTC
>TRBD1|TRBV5-1|TRBJ2-5|.
CASSSGQGEDVETQYF
TGCGCCAGCAGCTCCGGACAGGGGGAGGACGTAGAGACCCAGTACTTC
>TRBD2|TRBV20-1|TRBJ2-7|few
CSARDPVGGAYEQYF
TGCAGTGCTAGAGATCCGGTCGGGGGGGCCTACGAGCAGTACTTC
>.|TRBV3-1|TRBJ2-3|few
CASSQEDRGTQYF
TGTGCCAGCAGCCAAGAGGATAGGGGGACGCAGTATTTT
>TRBD2|TRBV2|TRBJ2-5|few
CASSATSGQETQYF
TGTGCCAGCAGCGCGACTAGCGGCCAAGAGACCCAGTACTTC
>.|TRBV5-1|TRBJ2-7|.
CASSIAGGNEQYF
TGCGCCAGCAGCATCGCAGGGGGGAACGAGCAGTACTTC
>TRBD2|TRBV20-1|TRBJ2-3|.
CSAERALAGWRTQYF
TGCAGTGCTGAGCGAGCTCTAGCGGGGTGGAGGACGCAGTATTTT
>TRBD1|TRBV20-1|TRBJ1-2|.
CSASPRTGYYGYTF
TGCAGTGCTAGTCCTAGGACAGGTTACTATGGCTACACCTTC
>TRBD2|TRBV27|TRBJ2-5|.
CASNALLAGEETQYF
TGTGCCAGCAATGCCCTACTAGCGGGGGAGGAGACCCAGTACTTC
>TRBD2|TRBV6-2/TRBV6-3|TRBJ2-1|.
CASSHTTSGGLRLYNEQFF
TGTGCCAGCAGTCATACGACTAGCGGGGGGCTCCGCCTATACAATGAGCAGTTCTTC
>.|TRBV5-1|TRBJ2-4|.
CASSVTPKVAIQYF
TGCGCCAGCAGCGTTACACCAAAGGTGGCCATTCAGTACTTC
>.|TRBV29-1|TRBJ2-3|few
CSVGATGDTQYF
TGCAGCGTTGGGGCTACGGGGGATACGCAGTATTTT
>TRBD2|TRBV5-6|TRBJ2-3|many
CASSFLAGDTTDTQYF
TGTGCCAGCAGCTTCCTAGCGGGGGACACCACAGATACGCAGTATTTT
>TRBD2|TRBV7-2|TRBJ2-5|.
CASRQAGRQTQYF
TGTGCCAGCAGGCAAGCGGGGCGGCAGACCCAGTACTTC
>TRBD2|TRBV7-9|TRBJ2-1|.
CASSLLTSSGGIYEQFF
TGTGCCAGCAGCTTGTTAACTTCTAGCGGGGGGATCTATGAGCAGTTCTTC
>TRBD2|TRBV2|TRBJ2-2|many
CASTGEGPGELFF
TGTGCCAGCACCGGGGAGGGGCCGGGGGAGCTGTTTTTT
>.|TRBV6-6|TRBJ1-2|.
CASSYSLGGGGYTF
TGTGCCAGCAGTTACTCGCTTGGTGGGGGCGGCTACACCTTC
>.|TRBV3-1|TRBJ2-1|.
CASSQGGGGDEQFF
TGTGCCAGCAGCCAAGGAGGAGGGGGGGATGAGCAGTTCTTC
>.|TRBV21-1|TRBJ2-6|.
CASSTSDRASSGANVLTF
TGTGCCAGCAGCACCTCGGACAGGGCAAGCTCTGGGGCCAACGTCCTGACTTTC
>.|TRBV20-1|TRBJ1-1|many
CSASLGKAFF
TGCAGTGCTTCACTGGGGAAGGCTTTCTTT
>TRBD1|TRBV29-1|TRBJ1-1|.
CSVRTGGTTEAFF
TGCAGCGTAAGAACAGGGGGGACCACTGAAGCTTTCTTT
>.|TRBV4-1|TRBJ2-5|.
CASSRKQAQETQYF
TGCGCCAGCAGCCGGAAACAGGCGCAAGAGACCCAGTACTTC
>.|TRBV5-1|TRBJ2-3|once
CASSLEGALDTDTQYF
TGCGCCAGCAGCTTGGAAGGGGCCTTAGACACAGATACGCAGTATTTT
>.|TRBV5-1|TRBJ2-5|.
CASSLDPGTETQYF
TGTGCCAGCAGCTTAGATCCGGGGACGGAGACCCAGTACTTC
>TRBD1|TRBV7-2|TRBJ1-2|.
CASSFGTGANYGYTF
TGTGCCAGCAGCTTTGGGACAGGGGCTAACTATGGCTACACCTTC
>TRBD1|TRBV20-1|TRBJ2-1|.
CSDRGTGRNNEQFF
TGCAGTGATCGAGGGACAGGGAGAAACAATGAGCAGTTCTTC
>.|TRBV7-2|TRBJ2-7|few
CASSLGYRAIRNEQYF
TGTGCCAGCAGCTTAGGGTACAGGGCTATAAGGAACGAGCAGTACTTC
>TRBD1|TRBV6-1|TRBJ2-5|.
CASSERTGKETQYF
TGTGCCAGCAGTGAGCGGACAGGGAAAGAGACCCAGTACTTC
>.|TRBV7-2|TRBJ2-1|.
CASSLVGGRGVPNEQFF
TGTGCCAGCAGCTTAGTCGGAGGCAGGGGCGTCCCCAATGAGCAGTTCTTC
>.|TRBV27|TRBJ2-1|.
CASFPAGRAPNEQFF
TGTGCCAGCTTCCCTGCGGGCAGGGCCCCCAATGAGCAGTTCTTC
>.|TRBV7-2|TRBJ2-5|many
CASSLRTAQETQYF
TGTGCCAGCAGCCTGAGGACAGCTCAAGAGACCCAGTACTTC
>TRBD1|TRBV14|TRBJ1-1|.
CASSQDLGTGTNTEAFF
TGTGCCAGCAGCCAAGATCTAGGGACAGGGACGAACACTGAAGCTTTCTTT
>.|TRBV4-1|TRBJ2-6|.
CASSQDGDSANALTF
TGCGCCAGCAGCCAAGATGGGGATTCGGCCAACGCCCTGACTTTC